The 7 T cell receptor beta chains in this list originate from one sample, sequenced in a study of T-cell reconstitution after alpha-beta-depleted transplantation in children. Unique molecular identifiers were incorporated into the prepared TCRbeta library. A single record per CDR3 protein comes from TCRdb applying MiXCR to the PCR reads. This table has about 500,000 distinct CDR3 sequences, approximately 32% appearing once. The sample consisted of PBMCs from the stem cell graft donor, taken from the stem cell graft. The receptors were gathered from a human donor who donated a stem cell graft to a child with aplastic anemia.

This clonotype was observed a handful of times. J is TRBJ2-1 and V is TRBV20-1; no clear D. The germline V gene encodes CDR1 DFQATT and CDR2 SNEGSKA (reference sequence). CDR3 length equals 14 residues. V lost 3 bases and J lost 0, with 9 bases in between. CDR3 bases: TGCAGTGCTAGCGACTCTCACTCCTACAATGAGCAGTTCTTC. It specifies CSASDSHSYNEQFF.

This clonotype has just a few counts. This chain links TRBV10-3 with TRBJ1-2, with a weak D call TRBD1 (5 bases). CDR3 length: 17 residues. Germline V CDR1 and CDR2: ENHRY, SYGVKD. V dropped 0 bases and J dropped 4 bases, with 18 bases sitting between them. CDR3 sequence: CAISESTGRAESYGYTF. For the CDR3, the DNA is TGTGCCATCAGTGAGTCGACGGGGCGGGCGGAATCCTATGGCTACACCTTC.

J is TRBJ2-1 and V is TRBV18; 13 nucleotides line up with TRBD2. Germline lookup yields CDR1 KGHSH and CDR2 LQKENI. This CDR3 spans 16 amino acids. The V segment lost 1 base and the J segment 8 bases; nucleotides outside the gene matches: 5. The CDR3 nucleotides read TGTGCCAGCTCACCACTTTCACTAGCGGGAGGGTATGAGCAGTTCTTC. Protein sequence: CASSPLSLAGGYEQFF. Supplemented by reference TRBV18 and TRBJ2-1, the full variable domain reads NAGVMQNPRHLVRRRGQEARLRCSPMKGHSHVYWYRQLPEEGLKFMVYLQKENIIDESGMPKERFSAEFPKEGPSILRIQQVVRGDSAAYFCASSPLSLAGGYEQFFGPGTRLTVL.

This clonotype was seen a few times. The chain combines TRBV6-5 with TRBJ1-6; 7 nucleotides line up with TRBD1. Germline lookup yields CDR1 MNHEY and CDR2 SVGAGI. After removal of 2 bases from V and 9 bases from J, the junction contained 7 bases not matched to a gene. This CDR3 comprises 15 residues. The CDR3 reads CASSYQRGRASPLHF. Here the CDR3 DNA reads TGTGCCAGCAGTTACCAGAGGGGGCGGGCTTCACCCCTCCACTTT.

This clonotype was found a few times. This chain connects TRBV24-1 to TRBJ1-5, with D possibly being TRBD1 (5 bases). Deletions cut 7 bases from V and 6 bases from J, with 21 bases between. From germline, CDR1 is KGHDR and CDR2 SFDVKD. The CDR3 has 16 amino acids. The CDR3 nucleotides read TGTGCCACCAGCGAGGGGCGAACAGCGGGCTTTCAGCCCCAGCATTTT. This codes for CATSEGRTAGFQPQHF.

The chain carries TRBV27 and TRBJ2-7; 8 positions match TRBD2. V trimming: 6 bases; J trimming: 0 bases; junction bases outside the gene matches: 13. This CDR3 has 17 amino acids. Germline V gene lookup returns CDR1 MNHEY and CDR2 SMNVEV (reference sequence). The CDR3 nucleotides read TGTGCCAGCAGCACCGGGACTAGTACCCTCAACTCCTACGAGCAGTACTTC. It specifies CASSTGTSTLNSYEQYF.

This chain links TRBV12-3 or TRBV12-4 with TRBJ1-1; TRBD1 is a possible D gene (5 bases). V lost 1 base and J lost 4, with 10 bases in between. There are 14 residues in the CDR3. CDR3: CASSLGWGGTEAFF. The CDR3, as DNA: TGTGCCAGCAGTTTAGGATGGGGGGGCACTGAAGCTTTCTTT.